The source of this T cell receptor (beta chain) is a study of cytomegalovirus exposure and HLA in healthy donors. At the level of the study: The approximately 670 first-cohort repertoires and the 95 to 150 validation repertoires shared the same platform, a later analysis reported. General study findings and limits: Associated with cytomegalovirus, according to the listing, were about 160 TCR beta chains. A subsequent analysis found that TCR clusters from the first cohort also tended to co-occur in the 120 validation repertoires, with approximately 94% of cluster scores above 0. Generally TCR sequences proved uncommon, though certain public TCRs appeared in numerous donors.

The length of the CDR3 is 13 residues. Trimming took off 7 bases at V and 0 bases at J, with 9 bases between the two ends. CDR1 is MDHEN and CDR2 is SYDVKM in the germline V gene. The assay was immunoSEQ multiplex PCR, and TCRdb's table has in-frame clones only and misses some. The sample records about 330,000 clones, around 90% being singletons. A word on this clone: The antigen remains unidentified.

Sequenced: PBMCs. This chain uses TRBV28 with TRBJ2-5, with D unclear. This clonotype originated in a woman in her twenties or thirties in good health and CMV-seropositive. In nucleotides, the CDR3 is TGTGCCAGCACTCCACCGTACCAAGAGACCCAGTACTTC. Residues: CASTPPYQETQYF.